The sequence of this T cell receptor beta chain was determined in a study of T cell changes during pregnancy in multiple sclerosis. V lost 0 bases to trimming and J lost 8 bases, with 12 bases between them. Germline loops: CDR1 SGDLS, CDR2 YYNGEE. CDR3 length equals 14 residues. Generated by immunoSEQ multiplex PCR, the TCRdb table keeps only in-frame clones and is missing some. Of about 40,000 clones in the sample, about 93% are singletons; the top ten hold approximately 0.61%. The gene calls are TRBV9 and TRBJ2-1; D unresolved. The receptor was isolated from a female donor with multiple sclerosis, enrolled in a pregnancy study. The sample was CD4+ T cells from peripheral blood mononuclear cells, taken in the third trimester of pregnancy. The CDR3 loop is CASSVARRTDEQFF. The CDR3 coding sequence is TGTGCCAGCAGCGTAGCAAGGAGAACCGATGAGCAGTTCTTC.